The TCR beta chain under discussion was sequenced for a study of Graves' ophthalmopathy and Graves' hyperthyroidism. This clonotype was observed at least ten times. RNA served as the template for amplifying TCR beta CDR3 regions. Investigators did first-round RT-PCR with HTBI primers, then second-round multiplex PCR. In TCRdb, the multiplex PCR reads were re-called with MiXCR into one record per CDR3 protein. The sample holds a few hundred thousand distinct CDR3 sequences; approximately 18% are singletons and the top ten take approximately 2.4%. V lost 3 bases and J lost 4; bases outside the gene matches: 3. CDR1 and CDR2 from the germline V gene are LGHNA and YNFKEQ. The CDR3 runs 14 residues.

Source material: peripheral blood. The clonotype was recovered from an adult woman with stable Graves' hyperthyroidism. The rearrangement uses TRBV4-2 and TRBJ1-1; 9 bases fit TRBD1. CDR3 bases: TGTGCCAGCAGCCAGGACAGGGGTATCACTGAAGCTTTCTTT. Translating it yields CASSQDRGITEAFF.